This passage covers 31 T cell receptor beta chains from one sample sequenced in a study of T cells in Graves' hyperthyroidism and ophthalmopathy. RNA transcripts yielded amplified TCR beta CDR3 regions. First-round RT-PCR of the TCR CDR3 relied on the HTBI primer set. MiXCR, run by TCRdb on the multiplex PCR reads, gives a single entry per CDR3 protein. The repertoire holds around 700,000 distinct CDR3 sequences, with roughly a sixth as singletons. The sequenced material came from blood. Every receptor here comes from a woman aged 45 to 65 with Graves' hyperthyroidism that later progressed to Graves' ophthalmopathy.

This clonotype was seen ten or more times. The CDR3: CAICPGNNQPQHF. The CDR3 nucleotides are TGTGCCATCTGCCCCGGGAACAATCAGCCCCAGCATTTT. The chain joins TRBV10-3 to TRBJ1-5; no definite D call. Germline CDR1 reads ENHRY; CDR2 reads SYGVKD. The V gene lost 8 bases and the J gene lost 3 bases, with 11 bases spanning the gap. The CDR3 contains 13 residues.

This chain's CDR3 is CAIHPGQGQETQYF. Written as DNA, the CDR3 is TGTGCCATACATCCGGGACAGGGCCAAGAGACCCAGTACTTC. This chain uses TRBV10-3 with TRBJ2-5; 9 nucleotides line up with TRBD1. With 9 bases clipped from V and 1 base from J, the junction kept 6 bases outside the gene matches. Germline-derived CDR1 and CDR2 are ENHRY and SYGVKD. This CDR3 is built from 14 residues.

As to this clonotype: One base away lies a much larger clone, so this may be a sequencing read error. The J gene is TRBJ1-2, the V gene TRBV6-2 or TRBV6-3; 8 bases agree with TRBD1. This CDR3 has 14 residues. Germline loops: CDR1 MNHEY, CDR2 SVGEGT. The CDR3 DNA reads TGTGTCAGCAGTTACCAAGACAGGGGCTATGGCTACACCTTC. This sequence encodes CVSSYQDRGYGYTF.

This sequence joins TRBV29-1 and TRBJ2-5, with a weak D call TRBD2 (6 bases). Germline CDR1 and CDR2: SQVTM and ANQGSEA. The CDR3 consists of 16 residues. Trimming pared 2 bases from V and 5 bases from J, leaving 21 bases between. The CDR3 spells CSVEHSSVGSRETQYF. Here the CDR3 DNA reads TGCAGCGTTGAACATTCTAGCGTGGGCAGTAGGGAGACCCAGTACTTC.

V usage is TRBV19 and J usage is TRBJ1-4; no definite D call. CDR3 length: 13 amino acids. Germline assignment: CDR1 LNHDA and CDR2 SQIVND (reference sequence). The V end was cut by 6 bases, the J end by 3 bases, with 8 bases between. Here the CDR3 reads CASRRRPNEKLFF. The CDR3 coding sequence is TGTGCCAGTAGAAGACGGCCTAATGAAAAACTGTTTTTT.

In its sample, this clonotype was seen many times. This chain joins TRBV2 and TRBJ2-2, with 10 bases fitting TRBD1. The germline V gene encodes CDR1 SNHLY and CDR2 FYNNEI. The CDR3 totals 15 residues. V was pared by 3 bases and J by 6 bases, with 4 bases of the junction left unmatched. CDR3 DNA sequence: TGTGCCAGCAGTGATTACGGACAGGGGGCCGGGGAGCTGTTTTTT. Translation gives CASSDYGQGAGELFF.

This clonotype was observed many times. V and J are TRBV2 and TRBJ1-1; perhaps TRBD1 as D (6 bases). Germline values: CDR1 SNHLY, CDR2 FYNNEI. V was clipped by 4 bases and J by 0 bases, with 9 bases between them. This CDR3 spans 14 amino acids. CDR3 in amino acids: CASSVRGLNTEAFF. The CDR3 nucleotides read TGTGCCAGCAGTGTCAGGGGATTGAACACTGAAGCTTTCTTT.

The chain carries TRBV12-3 or TRBV12-4 and TRBJ1-3; D might be TRBD1 (5 bases). This CDR3 spans 15 amino acids. For the CDR3, the DNA is TGTGCTCAAGCAGCGACCTCGGGGGCTGGAAACACCATATATTTT. This encodes CAQAATSGAGNTIYF.

This clonotype came up many times. V and J are TRBV30 and TRBJ1-1, with D uncertain. The CDR3 consists of 11 residues. CDR1 and CDR2 (germline): GTSNPN, SVGIG (reference sequence). The germline V and J ends were trimmed by 0 bases and 14 bases, with 13 bases remaining between them. This CDR3 reads CAWSVDPLQFF. Written as DNA, the CDR3 is TGTGCCTGGAGTGTGGACCCTCTACAGTTCTTT.

V gene TRBV29-1 combines with J gene TRBJ2-2, with 7 bases lining up with TRBD1. The CDR3 runs 14 residues. The J segment lost 4 bases and the V segment lost 4 bases, leaving 6 bases of the junction unmatched. Germline V lookup: CDR1 SQVTM, CDR2 ANQGSEA. The CDR3 sequence is CSVVQGGGTGELFF. The CDR3 DNA reads TGCAGCGTTGTACAAGGGGGCGGCACCGGGGAGCTGTTTTTT.

This clonotype was picked up a small number of times. The CDR3 sequence is CASSSDRSRTNYGYTF. CDR3 sequence (DNA): TGTGCCAGCAGTTCCGACCGGAGCCGGACTAACTATGGCTACACCTTC. The rearrangement uses TRBV6-1 and TRBJ1-2; D is uncertain. V lost 5 bases, J lost 0 bases, and 16 bases lay in between. Germline-derived CDR1 and CDR2 are MNHNS and SASEGT. CDR3 length: 16 residues.

The sample holds many counts of this clonotype. As DNA, the CDR3 is TGCGCCAGCAGCTTATGGGGAACGGCTAGCTATGGCTACACCTTC. Amino acid sequence: CASSLWGTASYGYTF. The rearrangement joins TRBV5-1 to TRBJ1-2; D gene uncertain. V dropped 2 bases and J dropped 4 bases, with 15 bases sitting between them. CDR1 and CDR2 (germline): SGHRS, YFSETQ. The CDR3 totals 15 residues.

The sample holds a few counts of this clonotype. CDR3 nucleotide sequence: TGTGCCAGCAGTGAAGTGGGAGACGGGAGCACAGATACGCAGTATTTT. Amino acid sequence: CASSEVGDGSTDTQYF. V is TRBV2 and J is TRBJ2-3; D is possibly TRBD2 (5 bases). Germline V gene data show CDR1 as SNHLY and CDR2 as FYNNEI. The V end lost 1 base, the J end lost 0 bases, and 11 bases lay between the germline ends. CDR3 length: 16 amino acids.

In its sample, this clonotype was seen many times. J is TRBJ2-5 and V is TRBV6-2 or TRBV6-3; the D is unclear. The CDR3 is made up of 14 amino acids. CDR1 is MNHEY and CDR2 is SVGEGT in the germline V gene. V lost 0 bases and J lost 4, with 9 bases in between. The CDR3 DNA is TGTGCCAGCAGTTACTCTGTCAGAGGAGAGACCCAGTACTTC. It encodes CASSYSVRGETQYF.

This clonotype was recorded at least ten times. CDR3 sequence: CASSSEGPQHF. CDR3 bases: TGTGCCAGCAGTTCCGAGGGGCCCCAGCATTTT. The genes are TRBV6-1 and TRBJ1-5; the D is unclear. The CDR3 consists of 11 residues. Germline V gene sequence: CDR1 MNHNS, CDR2 SASEGT. Trimming pared 5 bases from V and 9 bases from J, leaving 8 bases between.

This clonotype was observed many times. This chain uses TRBV30 with TRBJ2-7; D gene unclear. Germline values: CDR1 GTSNPN, CDR2 SVGIG (reference sequence). V gave up 2 bases and J gave up 0 bases, with 11 bases separating them. CDR3 length equals 14 residues. The CDR3 DNA reads as TGTGCCTGGAGTCTGGACGATTTCTCCTACGAGCAGTACTTC. It is translated as CAWSLDDFSYEQYF.

This clonotype occurred a few times. In nucleotides, the CDR3 is TGTGCCAGCAAGGAACAGGTGAGCTCCTACAATGAGCAGTTCTTC. As protein: CASKEQVSSYNEQFF. This chain uses TRBV6-1 with TRBJ2-1, with a tentative D call TRBD1 (5 bases). This CDR3 is 15 amino acids long. The germline CDR1 and CDR2 sequences are MNHNS and SASEGT. With 7 bases removed from V and 0 bases from J, the gap between germline ends came to 13 bases.

This clonotype was counted a few times. CDR3 DNA: TGTGCCACCGCCACAGGGAGTGATTTATCCTACGAGCAGTACTTC. The encoded protein is CATATGSDLSYEQYF. The chain has TRBV10-3 and TRBJ2-7; D is possibly TRBD1 (6 bases). Germline V gene lookup returns CDR1 ENHRY and CDR2 SYGVKD. The CDR3 is 15 residues long. V was cut by 10 bases and J by 1 base, with 20 bases left in between.

The chain uses TRBV20-1 and TRBJ2-7; 7 bases align to TRBD1. Germline V gene data show CDR1 as DFQATT and CDR2 as SNEGSKA (reference sequence). CDR3 length: 15 residues. V lost 2 bases to trimming and J lost 2 bases; unmatched junction nucleotides: 9. CDR3 coding DNA: TGCAGTGCTAGAATCCCGGGACAGCCCACCTACGAGCAGTACTTC. This codes for CSARIPGQPTYEQYF.

V is TRBV2 and J is TRBJ1-5; D might be TRBD1 (5 bases). Germline V gene sequence: CDR1 SNHLY, CDR2 FYNNEI. The CDR3 length is 15 residues. V lost 4 bases and J lost 0, with 10 bases in between. The CDR3 nucleotides are TGTGCCAGCAGTGGGACAATTTATAGCAATCAGCCCCAGCATTTT. Translated: CASSGTIYSNQPQHF. The whole variable domain, filled in from reference TRBV2 and TRBJ1-5, reads EPEVTQTPSHQVTQMGQEVILRCVPISNHLYFYWYRQILGQKVEFLVSFYNNEISEKSEIFDDQFSVERPDGSNFTLKIRSTKLEDSAMYFCASSGTIYSNQPQHFGDGTRLSIL.

This clonotype was counted at least ten times. V gene TRBV7-2 combines with J gene TRBJ2-3, with 7 bases identical to TRBD2. This CDR3 is built from 16 residues. From germline, CDR1 is SGHTA and CDR2 FQGNSA. The V and J ends lost 5 bases and 0 bases, in that order; junction bases with no gene match: 8. The CDR3 DNA is TGTGCCAGCAGCGCGAGGAGCGGGGCAAGCACAGATACGCAGTATTTT. Its protein product is CASSARSGASTDTQYF.

The rearrangement joins TRBV3-1 to TRBJ1-6; 11 nucleotides align to TRBD1. The CDR3 has 16 residues. V lost 0 bases and J lost 8; bases outside the gene matches: 3. CDR1 is LGHDT and CDR2 is YNNKEL in the germline V gene (reference sequence). This CDR3 reads CASSQERTGGDSPLHF. DNA of the CDR3: TGTGCCAGCAGCCAAGAACGGACAGGGGGCGATTCACCCCTCCACTTT.

This clonotype turned up a few times. Here the CDR3 DNA reads TGTGCCAGCGCGGGGCTAGCGAGGCCAGATACGCAGTATTTT. As protein: CASAGLARPDTQYF. The chain combines TRBV5-4 with TRBJ2-3, with TRBD2 as a possible D gene (6 bases). The CDR3 is made up of 14 amino acids. CDR1 and CDR2 (germline): SGHNT, YYREEE (reference sequence). Between the trimmed V and J ends, which lost 7 bases and 4 bases, there was a span of 16 bases.

Ten or more counts support this clonotype. The J gene is TRBJ2-3, the V gene TRBV20-1, with 13 bases matching TRBD2. Germline V CDR1 and CDR2: DFQATT, SNEGSKA (reference sequence). With V trimmed by 3 bases and J by 3 bases, 6 bases remained unmatched. This CDR3 has 16 amino acids. The DNA of the CDR3 is TGCAGTGCTAGCTCCCCACTAGCGGGGGGGACAGATACGCAGTATTTT. Protein product: CSASSPLAGGTDTQYF.

In its sample, this clonotype was seen a few times. This sequence joins TRBV5-1 and TRBJ1-1, with D perhaps TRBD1 (5 bases). The CDR3 covers 15 residues. CDR1 and CDR2 from the germline V gene are SGHRS and YFSETQ. Trimming removed 0 bases at V and 1 base at J, with 10 bases between. The chain's CDR3 is CASSLAGAKNTEAFF. CDR3 bases: TGCGCCAGCAGCTTGGCTGGGGCTAAGAACACTGAAGCTTTCTTT.

The chain uses TRBV20-1 and TRBJ2-2; 8 positions match TRBD2. Germline V gene lookup returns CDR1 DFQATT and CDR2 SNEGSKA (reference sequence). The CDR3 length is 15 residues. V shed 5 bases, J shed 0 bases, and the junction held 5 bases outside the gene matches. CDR3 in DNA: TGCAGTGCTTTAGCGGGGAGTGCGAACACCGGGGAGCTGTTTTTT. This gives the protein CSALAGSANTGELFF.

The chain joins TRBV10-3 to TRBJ2-7, with D unresolved. The CDR3 covers 16 residues. V gave up 4 bases and J gave up 3 bases, with 19 bases separating them. The germline CDR1 and CDR2 sequences are ENHRY and SYGVKD. For the CDR3, the DNA is TGTGCCATCAGTGGGTCGGGCCGCTCGTTGGTCTACGAGCAGTACTTC. Translating gives CAISGSGRSLVYEQYF.

This clonotype occurred many times. This rearrangement joins TRBV20-1 to TRBJ1-1, with TRBD1 matching over 9 bases. Germline V gives CDR1 DFQATT, CDR2 SNEGSKA (reference sequence). CDR3 length: 13 amino acids. V lost 6 bases and J lost 5; bases outside the gene matches: 7. As DNA, the CDR3 is TGCAGTGCGGACGGGACAGGGTTGACTGAAGCTTTCTTT. This sequence encodes CSADGTGLTEAFF.

This clonotype was seen repeatedly, ten times or more. This chain joins TRBV7-9 and TRBJ2-3; D gene ambiguous. Trimming took off 5 bases at V and 4 bases at J, with 10 bases between the two ends. The CDR3 has 13 amino acids. Germline V gene data show CDR1 as SEHNR and CDR2 as FQNEAQ (reference sequence). The chain's CDR3 is CASSPGAADTQYF. The CDR3 DNA reads as TGTGCCAGCAGCCCCGGTGCAGCAGATACGCAGTATTTT.

This clonotype was seen a handful of times. The chain combines TRBV5-1 with TRBJ1-2; D unclear. Trimming removed 0 bases from V and 10 bases from J, with 10 bases in between. The CDR3 contains 12 residues. Germline CDR1 reads SGHRS; CDR2 reads YFSETQ. This CDR3 is CASSLENRPYTF. For the CDR3, the DNA is TGCGCCAGCAGCTTGGAGAATCGTCCCTACACCTTC.

This clonotype was seen more than once but under ten times. This CDR3 reads CASSIQISYEQYF. The CDR3 DNA reads TGTGCCAGTAGTATACAGATAAGCTACGAGCAGTACTTC. V is TRBV19 and J is TRBJ2-7; no firm D call. The germline V gene encodes CDR1 LNHDA and CDR2 SQIVND (reference sequence). This CDR3 comprises 13 residues. Trimming stripped 2 bases from V and 3 bases from J, with 8 bases between.